A single sample gave rise to the 2 T cell receptor beta chains below, sequenced in a study of blood T cell repertoires in COVID-19. The method was immunoSEQ multiplex PCR; TCRdb's version includes in-frame clones alone and lacks a portion of them. The top ten clones hold 40% to 55% of a sample with about 64,000 clones, about 88% of them seen once. The sample consisted of peripheral blood. All receptors derive from a woman aged 60-75 years with COVID-19, enrolled during active disease.

V usage is TRBV5-1 and J usage is TRBJ1-4; 8 nucleotides align to TRBD1. The CDR3 is 17 amino acids. J gave up 2 bases and V 0 bases, and 6 bases lay outside the gene matches. Germline V CDR1 and CDR2: SGHRS, YFSETQ. CDR3 sequence (DNA): TGCGCCAGCAGCTTGGCGCCAGGGGGCACGACTAATGAAAAACTGTTTTTT. This encodes CASSLAPGGTTNEKLFF.

V and J are TRBV5-1 and TRBJ1-1, with 7 bases that match TRBD1. This CDR3 contains 14 residues. Germline trimming cut 0 bases from V and 5 bases from J; bases unmatched to any gene: 4. Germline values: CDR1 SGHRS, CDR2 YFSETQ. The chain's CDR3 is CASSLAPGGTEAFF. The CDR3 DNA sequence: TGCGCCAGCAGCTTGGCCCCAGGGGGGACTGAAGCTTTCTTT.